This TCR beta chain was captured in a study of blood T cell repertoires in COVID-19 (dated by TCRdb to the early 2020s). About the full investigation: Samples from collaborators originated in the United States, Italy and Spain and spanned both the acute and convalescent phases of COVID-19. The prospective study material was composed of cDNA or gDNA derived from T cells, B-cell-depleted T cells, or PBMCs. Where available, HLA class I and class II types were obtained from metadata supplied by the sample provider rather than from assay-based typing. The samples were drawn from two sources: the first 160 participants of the ongoing ImmuneRACE study, and 1,200 or so subjects contributed by 6 global collaborators. Subjects who had been exposed to COVID-19, were actively infected with it, or had recovered from it provided the deeply sampled blood TCRbeta repertoires that made up the dataset. Sample metadata almost always included a de-identified subject ID, COVID-19 status, age in years and sex. The repertoires were released in a freely available public database intended as a resource for research on the immune response to SARS-CoV-2.

The immunoSEQ Assay, a bias-controlled multiplex PCR, was used to amplify TCRbeta CDR3 regions from genomic DNA. The source study handled its data this way. Within the assay, amplification of reference gene primers was used to estimate how many nucleated cells each sample contained. Sequence reads were collapsed and filtered to measure the absolute abundance of every unique TCRbeta CDR3 rearrangement. Productive Simpson clonality was computed per sample as the square root of Simpson's diversity index over productive rearrangements. The table comes from immuneACCESS by way of TCRdb, which keeps in-frame sequences with V and J called. Part of the clones is missing from these tables; in studies checked, under half for an unresolved V gene and the rest for unknown reasons. V, J and clone size reflect that table, while D and trimming were determined from the DNA. The sample contains 95,000 to 150,000 clones, more than 85% of them found a single time. The top ten clones comprise about 1.9% of the sample.

One collaborating source in Seattle enrolled patients while the patients were actively infected and followed the patients over time throughout the course of disease. Each collaborating institution followed its own protocols to collect whole blood in K2EDTA tubes. For TCRbeta analysis, collaborators shipped samples as frozen whole blood, isolated PBMCs, or DNA extracted from either of those sample types. A word on this clone: It lacks a known antigen. Per-base quality was not reported, and no clone a single base away is much larger than it.

From cysteine to phenylalanine, the CDR3 is 15 amino acids long. Only CDR3 DNA is held: 45 bases, read in frame from base 1. V has 2 bases trimmed and J has 3 bases trimmed; junction bases matching no gene number 4. CDR1 and CDR2, looked up from the germline V gene, are MNHEY and SVGEGT. Results the study describes overall, beyond this receptor: The quantity of clinical and demographic metadata differed by source and by participant and was supplied without curation.

This TCR came from a man aged 50 or older with COVID-19, enrolled during active disease. Specimen: peripheral blood. The V and J genes are TRBV6-2 or TRBV6-3 and TRBJ2-3; 8 junctional bases match TRBD1. The CDR3 region reads CASSYTRDRTDTQYF. The nucleotide sequence reads TGTGCCAGCAGTTACACCAGGGACAGGACAGATACGCAGTATTTT.